Listed below are T cell receptor beta chains from one sample, sequenced in a study of blood T cell repertoires in COVID-19. Produced via immunoSEQ multiplex PCR; TCRdb's table is partial and in-frame only. The sample lists 300,000 to 400,000 clones; over 80% were seen once. The sample consisted of peripheral blood. These receptors were taken from a man aged 25 to 45 with COVID-19, enrolled during active disease. Each CDR3 is given with its conserved first and last residue. The D gene is left open where the match is weak. Size tells how often a clone was seen (once, few, many) or the class of an expanded clone, and some rows leave it out.

CDR3nt: TGTGCCAGCAGCCAAATCTCGTCTAGATTCGGCAATGAGCAGTTCTTC; CDR3aa: CASSQISSRFGNEQFF; len: 16; abundance: NA; j_gene: TRBJ2-1; d_gene: NA; v_gene: TRBV3-1/TRBV3-2
CDR3nt: TGTGCCAGCAGCACCCGGGACAGGGGGCTGACGAGCTCCTACAATGAGCAGTTCTTC; CDR3aa: CASSTRDRGLTSSYNEQFF; len: 19; abundance: NA; j_gene: TRBJ2-1; d_gene: TRBD1; v_gene: TRBV7-9
CDR3nt: TGTGCCAGCATTGCCCCGCCAGGGGGCCAAAGGGAGCAGTACTTC; CDR3aa: CASIAPPGGQREQYF; len: 15; abundance: NA; j_gene: TRBJ2-7; d_gene: TRBD1; v_gene: TRBV28
CDR3nt: TGTGCCAGCTCACCGAACAGGGGGCAGGGCACTGAAGCTTTCTTT; CDR3aa: CASSPNRGQGTEAFF; len: 15; abundance: NA; j_gene: TRBJ1-1; d_gene: TRBD1; v_gene: TRBV18
CDR3nt: TGTGCCAGCAGTTTACAACGTTTATCCGAGCAGTACTTC; CDR3aa: CASSLQRLSEQYF; len: 13; abundance: NA; j_gene: TRBJ2-7; d_gene: NA; v_gene: TRBV6-6
CDR3nt: TGTGCCAGCAGTTTGAGGGACAGGGACTCCGGGGAGCTGTTTTTT; CDR3aa: CASSLRDRDSGELFF; len: 15; abundance: NA; j_gene: TRBJ2-2; d_gene: TRBD1; v_gene: TRBV28
CDR3nt: TGTGCCAGCAGCGGACTAGCGGGAGGCAACACCGGGGAGCTGTTTTTT; CDR3aa: CASSGLAGGNTGELFF; len: 16; abundance: NA; j_gene: TRBJ2-2; d_gene: TRBD2; v_gene: TRBV4-2
CDR3nt: TGTGCCAGCAGCCAGAACAGGGATACTGAAGCTTTCTTT; CDR3aa: CASSQNRDTEAFF; len: 13; abundance: NA; j_gene: TRBJ1-1; d_gene: NA; v_gene: TRBV7-3
CDR3nt: TGTGCCAGCAGCTTACTCCAAGAGACCCAGTACTTC; CDR3aa: CASSLLQETQYF; len: 12; abundance: NA; j_gene: TRBJ2-5; d_gene: NA; v_gene: TRBV7-2
CDR3nt: TGCGCCAGCAGCCAAGCCCGCCAGGGAAACTACGAGCAGTACTTC; CDR3aa: CASSQARQGNYEQYF; len: 15; abundance: NA; j_gene: TRBJ2-7; d_gene: NA; v_gene: TRBV4-3
CDR3nt: TGTGCCAGCAGCCAAGGCCTCGGGGGGGCTGAAGCTTTCTTT; CDR3aa: CASSQGLGGAEAFF; len: 14; abundance: NA; j_gene: TRBJ1-1; d_gene: NA; v_gene: TRBV3-1/TRBV3-2
CDR3nt: TGCAGCGTTACTCAGGGATTCAATCAGCCCCAGCATTTT; CDR3aa: CSVTQGFNQPQHF; len: 13; abundance: NA; j_gene: TRBJ1-5; d_gene: NA; v_gene: TRBV29-1
CDR3nt: TGTGCCAGCAGCGTAGCTCTCGCAGATACGCAGTATTTT; CDR3aa: CASSVALADTQYF; len: 13; abundance: NA; j_gene: TRBJ2-3; d_gene: NA; v_gene: TRBV9
CDR3nt: TGTGCCAGCAGTCCGTGGGGACAGGGGACTTCACCCCTCCACTTT; CDR3aa: CASSPWGQGTSPLHF; len: 15; abundance: few; j_gene: TRBJ1-6; d_gene: TRBD1; v_gene: TRBV27
CDR3nt: TGTGCCAGCAGCGAGGACAATAGCTATGGCTACACCTTC; CDR3aa: CASSEDNSYGYTF; len: 13; abundance: NA; j_gene: TRBJ1-2; d_gene: NA; v_gene: TRBV6-6
CDR3nt: TGTGCCAGTAGTTGGACAGAGGGGGACTACGAGCAGTACTTC; CDR3aa: CASSWTEGDYEQYF; len: 14; abundance: NA; j_gene: TRBJ2-7; d_gene: NA; v_gene: TRBV19
CDR3nt: TGTGCCAGCAGTCCGACAGGGGGAGCTTTCTTT; CDR3aa: CASSPTGGAFF; len: 11; abundance: NA; j_gene: TRBJ1-1; d_gene: TRBD1; v_gene: TRBV28
CDR3nt: TGCGCCAGCAGCAACCTACCGACAGGGGGCGAAGGCACCGGGGAGCTGTTTTTT; CDR3aa: CASSNLPTGGEGTGELFF; len: 18; abundance: few; j_gene: TRBJ2-2; d_gene: TRBD1; v_gene: TRBV5-1
CDR3nt: TGTGCCAGCAGTCGGACATTCGGCTACACCTTC; CDR3aa: CASSRTFGYTF; len: 11; abundance: NA; j_gene: TRBJ1-2; d_gene: NA; v_gene: TRBV6-5
CDR3nt: TGTGCCAGCAGCGTAGGCGAGTACGAGCAGTACTTC; CDR3aa: CASSVGEYEQYF; len: 12; abundance: NA; j_gene: TRBJ2-7; d_gene: NA; v_gene: TRBV7-9
CDR3nt: TGTGCCAGCAGTTATTTGCAGGGGATGAGCAATCAGCCCCAGCATTTT; CDR3aa: CASSYLQGMSNQPQHF; len: 16; abundance: NA; j_gene: TRBJ1-5; d_gene: NA; v_gene: TRBV6-2/TRBV6-3
CDR3nt: TGTGCCAGCAGCTTAGCGACTAGATACTCCTACAATGAGCAGTTCTTC; CDR3aa: CASSLATRYSYNEQFF; len: 16; abundance: NA; j_gene: TRBJ2-1; d_gene: NA; v_gene: TRBV7-2
CDR3nt: TGTGCCAGTAGTCTACGTAGCGCCCCACAAGAGACCCAGTACTTC; CDR3aa: CASSLRSAPQETQYF; len: 15; abundance: NA; j_gene: TRBJ2-5; d_gene: NA; v_gene: TRBV19
CDR3nt: TGTGCTAGTGGCCCCGGACTAGCGGGGGGGCCTCCTGAGACCCAGTACTTC; CDR3aa: CASGPGLAGGPPETQYF; len: 17; abundance: NA; j_gene: TRBJ2-5; d_gene: TRBD2; v_gene: TRBV12-5
CDR3nt: TGTGCCACCAGCAGAAATCCGGGACAGCCGAGAAACACTGAAGCTTTCTTT; CDR3aa: CATSRNPGQPRNTEAFF; len: 17; abundance: once; j_gene: TRBJ1-1; d_gene: TRBD1; v_gene: TRBV15
CDR3nt: TGTGCCAGCAGCGGGGGCCCGACAGGGGGCGCGCAGGGGACCCAGTACTTC; CDR3aa: CASSGGPTGGAQGTQYF; len: 17; abundance: NA; j_gene: TRBJ2-5; d_gene: TRBD1; v_gene: TRBV7-2
CDR3nt: TGCAGCACACGACAGGGGCCCTACGAGCAGTACTTC; CDR3aa: CSTRQGPYEQYF; len: 12; abundance: NA; j_gene: TRBJ2-7; d_gene: TRBD1; v_gene: TRBV29-1
CDR3nt: TGCGCCAGCAGCCCCCCTCCAGGGGCCGGGGAGCTGTTTTTT; CDR3aa: CASSPPPGAGELFF; len: 14; abundance: NA; j_gene: TRBJ2-2; d_gene: NA; v_gene: TRBV4-1
CDR3nt: TGTGCCACCAGTGATCCGGGACTACCTAACTACGAGCAGTACTTC; CDR3aa: CATSDPGLPNYEQYF; len: 15; abundance: NA; j_gene: TRBJ2-7; d_gene: TRBD2; v_gene: TRBV24-1
CDR3nt: TGTGCCAGCAGCATACCGGGACTCACTACGACGGATACGCAGTATTTT; CDR3aa: CASSIPGLTTTDTQYF; len: 16; abundance: NA; j_gene: TRBJ2-3; d_gene: NA; v_gene: TRBV5-4
CDR3nt: TGTGCTAGTGGGGGACAGACAGTGTTCACTGAAGCTTTCTTT; CDR3aa: CASGGQTVFTEAFF; len: 14; abundance: NA; j_gene: TRBJ1-1; d_gene: TRBD1; v_gene: TRBV12-5
CDR3nt: TGTGCCAGCAGCCTGACAGGGTACAATCAGCCCCAGCATTTT; CDR3aa: CASSLTGYNQPQHF; len: 14; abundance: NA; j_gene: TRBJ1-5; d_gene: TRBD1; v_gene: TRBV7-3
CDR3nt: TGTGCCAGCAGCTCCCCCGCCGCGAGGAGCTCCTACGAGCAGTACTTC; CDR3aa: CASSSPAARSSYEQYF; len: 16; abundance: NA; j_gene: TRBJ2-7; d_gene: NA; v_gene: TRBV28
CDR3nt: TGCGCCAGCAGCCCCACCGGGACTAGCGGGAGAGGTTACGAGCAGTACTTC; CDR3aa: CASSPTGTSGRGYEQYF; len: 17; abundance: NA; j_gene: TRBJ2-7; d_gene: TRBD2; v_gene: TRBV4-1
CDR3nt: TGTGCCACCAGCAGAGACCTCAGTAGCAATCAGCCCCAGCATTTT; CDR3aa: CATSRDLSSNQPQHF; len: 15; abundance: NA; j_gene: TRBJ1-5; d_gene: NA; v_gene: TRBV15
CDR3nt: TGTGCCAGCAGCTTCGGACTAGCGGGGTGGGAGACCCAGTACTTC; CDR3aa: CASSFGLAGWETQYF; len: 15; abundance: NA; j_gene: TRBJ2-5; d_gene: TRBD2; v_gene: TRBV7-8
CDR3nt: TGCGCCAGCAGCAAAACCGGGACTAGCGGGGGGGCCGAGGAGACCCAGTACTTC; CDR3aa: CASSKTGTSGGAEETQYF; len: 18; abundance: NA; j_gene: TRBJ2-5; d_gene: TRBD2; v_gene: TRBV5-1
CDR3nt: TGCGCCAGCAGCCACTCAACCGCCGGGAACACTGAAGCTTTCTTT; CDR3aa: CASSHSTAGNTEAFF; len: 15; abundance: NA; j_gene: TRBJ1-1; d_gene: NA; v_gene: TRBV4-1
CDR3nt: TGTGCCAGCAGCCTAGGGACAGTTTCTGGAAACACCATATATTTT; CDR3aa: CASSLGTVSGNTIYF; len: 15; abundance: NA; j_gene: TRBJ1-3; d_gene: TRBD1; v_gene: TRBV3-1/TRBV3-2
CDR3nt: TGTGCCAGCAGGCGACAGGGGAGGCCGTCTAATGAGCAGTTCTTC; CDR3aa: CASRRQGRPSNEQFF; len: 15; abundance: NA; j_gene: TRBJ2-1; d_gene: TRBD1; v_gene: TRBV14
CDR3nt: TGTGCCAGCAGCCAAGTACCTCTAGCGGGATCCTACAATGAGCAGTTCTTC; CDR3aa: CASSQVPLAGSYNEQFF; len: 17; abundance: NA; j_gene: TRBJ2-1; d_gene: TRBD2; v_gene: TRBV4-2
CDR3nt: TGTGCCAGCAGTGAAGCCACGACCAGGGAGACCCAGTACTTC; CDR3aa: CASSEATTRETQYF; len: 14; abundance: once; j_gene: TRBJ2-5; d_gene: NA; v_gene: TRBV2
CDR3nt: TGTGCTAGTGGTTGGGGCAGCCCCTCCTACGAGCAGTACTTC; CDR3aa: CASGWGSPSYEQYF; len: 14; abundance: NA; j_gene: TRBJ2-7; d_gene: NA; v_gene: TRBV12-5
CDR3nt: TGCGCCAGCAGCCAAGAACTGAGGAACAATGAGCAGTTCTTC; CDR3aa: CASSQELRNNEQFF; len: 14; abundance: NA; j_gene: TRBJ2-1; d_gene: NA; v_gene: TRBV4-3
CDR3nt: TGTGCCAGTAGTAACTGGGACATCCGAGGCTACACCTTC; CDR3aa: CASSNWDIRGYTF; len: 13; abundance: once; j_gene: TRBJ1-2; d_gene: NA; v_gene: TRBV19
CDR3nt: TGTGCCAGCAGCTTAGGACTAGCGGGGTACAATGAGCAGTTCTTC; CDR3aa: CASSLGLAGYNEQFF; len: 15; abundance: few; j_gene: TRBJ2-1; d_gene: TRBD2; v_gene: TRBV7-9
CDR3nt: TGTGCCAGCAGCCGTTCGGGAGGGAAGGAATACAATGAGCAGTTCTTC; CDR3aa: CASSRSGGKEYNEQFF; len: 16; abundance: NA; j_gene: TRBJ2-1; d_gene: TRBD2; v_gene: TRBV6-6
CDR3nt: TGTGCCAGCAGCCAAGAGGAACAAGCGGGAGATACGCAGTATTTT; CDR3aa: CASSQEEQAGDTQYF; len: 15; abundance: NA; j_gene: TRBJ2-3; d_gene: NA; v_gene: TRBV4-2
CDR3nt: TGTGCCAGCAGCGGCAACTCCTACGAGCAGTACTTC; CDR3aa: CASSGNSYEQYF; len: 12; abundance: few; j_gene: TRBJ2-7; d_gene: NA; v_gene: TRBV5-6
CDR3nt: TGTGCCAGCAGCGTAGAACAGGGTACCTCTGGAAACACCATATATTTT; CDR3aa: CASSVEQGTSGNTIYF; len: 16; abundance: NA; j_gene: TRBJ1-3; d_gene: NA; v_gene: TRBV9
CDR3nt: TGTGCCAGCAGTTACTATCCCACCAGGCGCACAGATACGCAGTATTTT; CDR3aa: CASSYYPTRRTDTQYF; len: 16; abundance: once; j_gene: TRBJ2-3; d_gene: NA; v_gene: TRBV6-2/TRBV6-3
CDR3nt: TGTGCCAGCAGCCAACCCGGAGGGGGCAAGGACGAGCAGTACTTC; CDR3aa: CASSQPGGGKDEQYF; len: 15; abundance: NA; j_gene: TRBJ2-7; d_gene: NA; v_gene: TRBV3-1/TRBV3-2
CDR3nt: TGTGCCAGCAGTGAACCGCCAGGGAACACCGGGGAGCTGTTTTTT; CDR3aa: CASSEPPGNTGELFF; len: 15; abundance: NA; j_gene: TRBJ2-2; d_gene: NA; v_gene: TRBV6-1